This is a list of T cell receptor beta chains from one sample in a study of T cell changes during pregnancy in multiple sclerosis. The data were produced by immunoSEQ multiplex PCR, yet TCRdb's version contains in-frame clones alone and is incomplete. This sample carries approximately 97,000 clones, 90% to 95% of them seen once, and the ten largest clones take approximately 1.7%. The sequencing here drew on peripheral blood, taken after pregnancy. The receptor set was obtained from a female donor in good health, enrolled as a control in a pregnancy study. CDR3s include the opening cysteine and the closing phenylalanine or tryptophan. A D gene is named only where the DNA matches it firmly. Expanded clones are given a class, and other clones once, few, many or no size at all.

>NA|TRBV6-5|TRBD1|TRBJ1-2
TGTGCCAGCAGGCCGACAGGGGGCGGTGGCTACACCTTC
CASRPTGGGGYTF
>once|TRBV6-6|TRBD1|TRBJ2-7
TGTGCCAGCACTTCGAGACAGGGACGCGAGCAGTACTTC
CASTSRQGREQYF
>NA|TRBV4-1|NA|TRBJ1-2
TGCGCCAGCAGCCAAGAACGAGGGAGTGGCTACACCTTC
CASSQERGSGYTF
>NA|TRBV30|TRBD1|TRBJ1-3
TGTGCCTGGCGGACAGGGAGCTCTGGAAACACCATATATTTT
CAWRTGSSGNTIYF
>NA|TRBV7-2|TRBD1|TRBJ1-3
TGTGCCAGCAGCTTAGAGGACAGGGGGGTTTGGACTGGAAACACCATATATTTT
CASSLEDRGVWTGNTIYF
>NA|TRBV9|TRBD1|TRBJ1-2
TGTGCCAGCAGCCCCCATCTCGACAGGGGAGGTACGGGTGGCTACACCTTC
CASSPHLDRGGTGGYTF
>NA|TRBV7-2|NA|TRBJ2-5
TGTGCCAGCAGCTTTGGGGGGGCTAGGGAGACCCAGTACTTC
CASSFGGARETQYF
>NA|TRBV9|NA|TRBJ1-5
TGTGCCAGCAGCGTAGCGGGGGTCGGGCAGCCCCAGCATTTT
CASSVAGVGQPQHF
>NA|TRBV5-6|NA|TRBJ1-1
TGTGCCAGCAGCCCGCCGGGACTTAGGAGCACTGAAGCTTTCTTT
CASSPPGLRSTEAFF
>NA|TRBV4-1|NA|TRBJ2-1
TGCGCCAGCAGCCAAGTAGCGGACGGCATGTGGAATGAGCAGTTCTTC
CASSQVADGMWNEQFF
>NA|TRBV2|TRBD2|TRBJ2-7
TGTGCCAGCAGTGAGGGACTAGCGGGGCCCTATCGGGGTGAGCAGTACTTC
CASSEGLAGPYRGEQYF
>NA|TRBV7-9|TRBD2|TRBJ2-3
TGTGCCAGCATCATACTAGCGGGGGCGCAGTATTTT
CASIILAGAQYF
>NA|TRBV12-5|NA|TRBJ1-1
TGTGCTAGTGGTTTGGGATTACAGGTGGAGAACACTGAAGCTTTCTTT
CASGLGLQVENTEAFF
>NA|TRBV27|TRBD1|TRBJ1-2
TGTGCCAGCAGAGGACAGGGTTTCCGTGGCTACACCTTC
CASRGQGFRGYTF
>NA|TRBV9|TRBD1|TRBJ1-5
TGTGCCAGCAGCGTAGAGGACAGGGTGGGACCCCAGCATTTT
CASSVEDRVGPQHF
>NA|TRBV29-1|NA|TRBJ2-7
TGCAGCGTTCGGGGGTCTCCGTCTACAGACCACTACTACGAGCAGTACTTC
CSVRGSPSTDHYYEQYF
>NA|TRBV6-6|TRBD2|TRBJ2-3
TGTGCCAGCAGCCCGCGGGGGGACACAGATACGCAGTATTTT
CASSPRGDTDTQYF
>NA|TRBV11-2|NA|TRBJ1-2
TGTGCCAGCAGCTCCGCGGATGGCTACACCTTC
CASSSADGYTF
>NA|TRBV7-2|NA|TRBJ1-2
TGTGCCAGCAGCAGGGGTAGCTATGGCTACACCTTC
CASSRGSYGYTF
>NA|TRBV27|NA|TRBJ1-6
TGTGCCAGCAGTTTCGCTCGACTGCTTTATAATTCACCCCTCCACTTT
CASSFARLLYNSPLHF
>NA|TRBV7-9|TRBD1|TRBJ1-1
TGTGCCAGCAGCGCAAGGGACAGGGAAGGGTTCACTGAAGCTTTCTTT
CASSARDREGFTEAFF
>NA|TRBV21-1|NA|TRBJ2-7
TGTGCCTACAACCGGGACACAAACTACGAGCAGTACTTC
CAYNRDTNYEQYF
>NA|TRBV5-1|NA|TRBJ1-6
TGCGCCAGCAGCTTGTACAGCTCCTATAATTCACCCCTCCACTTT
CASSLYSSYNSPLHF
>NA|TRBV6-4|TRBD1|TRBJ2-6
TGTGCCACCGGAAGCACAGGGGTTACTGGGGCCAACGTCCTGACTTTC
CATGSTGVTGANVLTF
>NA|TRBV9|NA|TRBJ2-3
TGTGCCAGCAGCGTCGGGGGAAGCACAGATACGCAGTATTTT
CASSVGGSTDTQYF
>NA|TRBV6-1|TRBD1|TRBJ2-7
TGTGCCAGCAGTGCAACCGACGGACAGGGTTACGAGCAGTACTTC
CASSATDGQGYEQYF
>once|TRBV7-3|TRBD2|TRBJ2-3
TGTGCCAGCAGCTTAGATAGAACGTGGGGACTAGCGGGGGAAAAAGATACGCAGTATTTT
CASSLDRTWGLAGEKDTQYF
>NA|TRBV7-2|NA|TRBJ1-5
TGTGCCAGCAGCTTAGGACAGATCAATCAGCCCCAGCATTTT
CASSLGQINQPQHF
>NA|TRBV15|NA|TRBJ1-1
TGTGCCACCAGCAGTAACAGGGTGATCATGAACACTGAAGCTTTCTTT
CATSSNRVIMNTEAFF
>NA|TRBV27|TRBD2|TRBJ2-3
TGTGCCAGCAGTTGGACTAGCGGGGGTCCGACTACAGATACGCAGTATTTT
CASSWTSGGPTTDTQYF
>NA|TRBV5-1|TRBD2|TRBJ2-3
TGCGCCAGCAGCTTGAGTTCCAGCGGGGGGCCCACAGATACGCAGTATTTT
CASSLSSSGGPTDTQYF
>NA|TRBV2|NA|TRBJ2-3
TGTGCCAGCAGTGTGGATAGCCGTACCGATACGCAGTATTTT
CASSVDSRTDTQYF
>NA|TRBV6-5|NA|TRBJ2-5
TGTGCCAGCAGTTACATATCCAGAAAAGAGACCCAGTACTTC
CASSYISRKETQYF
>NA|TRBV7-2|TRBD2|TRBJ2-5
TGTGCCAGCAGCTTCCAGCGGGGGATCCAAGAGACCCAGTACTTC
CASSFQRGIQETQYF
>NA|TRBV9|NA|TRBJ2-5
TGTGCCAGCAGCGTAGGAGGAGAGACCCAGTACTTC
CASSVGGETQYF
>NA|TRBV19|NA|TRBJ1-5
TGTGCCAGTAGTATAGCCCCGGGGGGGGGCAATCAGCCCCAGCATTTT
CASSIAPGGGNQPQHF
>once|TRBV9|NA|TRBJ2-2
TGTGCCAGCAGCCCCCACGGGGACACCGGGGAGCTGTTTTTT
CASSPHGDTGELFF
>NA|TRBV7-8|NA|TRBJ2-2
TGTGCCAGCAGCCTACCTTTTAGCGTCCAGAACACCGGGGAGCTGTTTTTT
CASSLPFSVQNTGELFF
>NA|TRBV6-5|TRBD1|TRBJ1-2
TGTGCCAGCAGTCGGACAGGCCTCAATGGCTACACCTTC
CASSRTGLNGYTF
>NA|TRBV7-6|TRBD1|TRBJ1-1
TGTGCCAGCAGCCGACGACAGGGATTGAACACTGAAGCTTTCTTT
CASSRRQGLNTEAFF
>once|TRBV10-3|NA|TRBJ2-1
TGTGCCATCAGTGGCGGGCTAGCGCGTCACAATGAGCAGTTCTTC
CAISGGLARHNEQFF
>NA|TRBV28|NA|TRBJ1-1
TGTGCCAGCAGTTCCCTCACTGAAGCTTTCTTT
CASSSLTEAFF
>NA|TRBV6-4|TRBD1|TRBJ1-3
TGTGCCTGCGGGGCAGGGGGCATTTCTGGAAACACCATATATTTT
CACGAGGISGNTIYF
>NA|TRBV2|NA|TRBJ2-1
TGTGCCAGCAGGGGCGAAAGCGGGCCCTACAATGAGCAGTTCTTC
CASRGESGPYNEQFF
>NA|TRBV11-2|NA|TRBJ2-7
TGTGCCAGCAGCTCTGGACAATCCGAGCAGTACTTC
CASSSGQSEQYF
>NA|TRBV5-1|TRBD1|TRBJ2-7
TGCGCCAGCAGCCCAGGGGGACGGATCGAGCAGTACTTC
CASSPGGRIEQYF
>NA|TRBV14|TRBD1|TRBJ2-7
TGTGCCAGCAGCCAAACAGGGACAGCCAGCTACGAGCAGTACTTC
CASSQTGTASYEQYF
>NA|TRBV6-1|NA|TRBJ2-7
TGTGCCAGCAGTTCTCCCCGGGACTTCGGATACGAGCAGTACTTC
CASSSPRDFGYEQYF
>NA|TRBV5-6|TRBD1|TRBJ1-2
TGTGCCAGCAGCAAGGGACAGGGTACCCAACGGGGCTACACCTTC
CASSKGQGTQRGYTF
>NA|TRBV7-2|NA|TRBJ2-2
TGTGCCAGCAGCTTCGAGACCAGGGCCGGGGAGCTGTTTTTT
CASSFETRAGELFF
>NA|TRBV7-3|TRBD2|TRBJ2-1
TGTGCCAGCAGTCCAGCGGGGGGTGAGCAGTTCTTC
CASSPAGGEQFF
>NA|TRBV7-9|TRBD1|TRBJ1-1
TGTGCCAGCAGCCCGAGAGGGACAGGGAATACTGAAGCTTTCTTT
CASSPRGTGNTEAFF
>NA|TRBV28|NA|TRBJ2-2
TGTGCCAGCAGTTCCATGGACTCCACGAACACCGGGGAGCTGTTTTTT
CASSSMDSTNTGELFF
>NA|TRBV6-5|NA|TRBJ1-2
TGTGCCAGCAGTTACTCGAGCAGGTCCCACTATGGCTACACCTTC
CASSYSSRSHYGYTF
>NA|TRBV5-6|TRBD1|TRBJ1-1
TGTGCCAGCAGACTTGGGACAGGGGTGGGAGAAGCTTTCTTT
CASRLGTGVGEAFF
>NA|TRBV19|NA|TRBJ1-4
TGTGCCAGTAGCACTGAGGGGGTGACTAATGAAAAACTGTTTTTT
CASSTEGVTNEKLFF
>NA|TRBV28|NA|TRBJ2-7
TGTGCCAGCACCCAGTGGGGGGGGCTCTACGAGCAGTACTTC
CASTQWGGLYEQYF